This T cell receptor (beta chain) was sequenced during a study of blood T cell repertoires in COVID-19. About the research overall: In each case, the material was cDNA or gDNA derived from T cells, B-cell-depleted T cells, or PBMCs.

This clone has just one count. Per the authors' pipeline: Cell counts per sample came from amplifying reference gene primers. Measured with immunoSEQ multiplex PCR; TCRdb has only the in-frame clones, and not every one. The DNA gave D and trimming, while V, J and clone size come from that table. The repertoire holds some 200,000 clones, with around four fifths as singletons. The CDR3 length is 17 residues. V gave up 6 bases and J gave up 2 bases; unmatched junction bases: 15. Germline values: CDR1 MDHEN, CDR2 SYDVKM. This receptor was identified in a woman older than 75 with active or convalescent COVID-19. The chain is built from TRBV28 and TRBJ2-7; 8 positions agree with TRBD1. Sequencing was performed on peripheral blood. The CDR3 region is CASRSGPTQGVPYEQYF. The CDR3 region has the DNA TGTGCCAGCAGATCCGGTCCGACACAGGGGGTACCCTACGAGCAGTACTTC.